These 18 T cell receptor beta chains were all obtained from the same sample, sequenced in a study of response to subunit inactivated influenza vaccine. One entry per CDR3 protein results from TCRdb running MiXCR on the RT-PCR reads. The table includes around 650,000 distinct CDR3 sequences, approximately 14% detected once. Sequences were derived from PBMCs from blood, sampled roughly 12 days after vaccination. The receptor set was obtained from a man aged 50-60 years who received an inactivated influenza vaccine.

This clonotype was recorded many times. This sequence joins TRBV20-1 and TRBJ2-3; 9 bases align to TRBD1. Germline-derived CDR1 and CDR2 are DFQATT and SNEGSKA (reference sequence). This CDR3 has 14 amino acids. Trimming at V came to 5 bases and at J to 3 bases, leaving 6 bases not matched to a gene. CDR3 coding DNA: TGCAGTGCTGGATCCGGGACAGGGACAGATACGCAGTATTTT. It encodes CSAGSGTGTDTQYF.

This clonotype was seen a few times. The rearrangement uses TRBV20-1 and TRBJ2-7, with 7 nucleotides matching TRBD1. With V trimmed by 6 bases and J by 3 bases, 8 bases remained unmatched. From germline, CDR1 is DFQATT and CDR2 SNEGSKA (reference sequence). The CDR3 is 13 residues long. The CDR3, as DNA: TGCAGTGCATCCGGGACAGACTACTACGAGCAGTACTTC. It specifies CSASGTDYYEQYF.

This chain connects TRBV28 to TRBJ2-2, with D possibly matching TRBD1 (6 bases). Germline V gene data show CDR1 as MDHEN and CDR2 as SYDVKM. Trimming removed 3 bases from V and 4 bases from J, with 15 bases in between. This CDR3 is built from 16 residues. CDR3 nucleotides: TGTGCCAGCAGTTTGTCATTGGGGGCAGGCACCGGGGAGCTGTTTTTT. Translated, it gives CASSLSLGAGTGELFF.

At least ten counts were recorded for this clonotype. The chain uses TRBV5-1 and TRBJ2-2; TRBD2 matches 9 bases. V lost 0 bases, J lost 4 bases, and 1 base stayed unmatched. The CDR3 runs 15 residues. Germline values: CDR1 SGHRS, CDR2 YFSETQ. CDR3 DNA: TGCGCCAGCAGCTTGGGACTAGCGGTCACCGGGGAGCTGTTTTTT. This sequence encodes CASSLGLAVTGELFF.

This clonotype was counted only a few times. V gene TRBV6-5 combines with J gene TRBJ2-1; TRBD1 is a possible D gene (5 bases). V shed 3 bases and J shed 3 bases, with 6 bases lying between them. The CDR3 runs to 13 residues. Looked up from germline, CDR1 is MNHEY and CDR2 is SVGAGI. The CDR3 DNA follows: TGTGCCAGCAGTTATCAGGGCTACAATGAGCAGTTCTTC. Translating gives CASSYQGYNEQFF.

In its sample, this clonotype was seen a few times. The rearrangement links TRBV12-3 or TRBV12-4 to TRBJ2-7, with TRBD2 matching 10 bases. This CDR3 has 15 residues. After removal of 2 bases from V and 6 bases from J, the junction contained 7 bases not matched to a gene. The CDR3 here is CASSLTSGVRSEQYF. The CDR3 DNA is TGTGCCAGCAGTTTAACTAGCGGGGTTCGTAGCGAGCAGTACTTC.

This chain uses TRBV10-3 with TRBJ1-1; possible D gene TRBD1, 6 bases. Germline V CDR1 and CDR2: ENHRY, SYGVKD. The ends were cut back, 10 bases at V and 4 bases at J, with 16 bases in the middle. The CDR3 contains 13 residues. Here the CDR3 DNA reads TGTGCCAACCAAGACCAACAGGGCACTGAAGCTTTCTTT. It is translated as CANQDQQGTEAFF.

The chain carries TRBV6-1 and TRBJ2-4; 12 positions agree with TRBD1. CDR3 length: 15 amino acids. The V gene's germline CDR1 is MNHNS and CDR2 SASEGT. V lost 5 bases to trimming and J lost 6 bases; unmatched junction nucleotides: 5. The CDR3 loop is CASSPGTGGLNIQYF. The CDR3, as DNA: TGTGCCAGCAGTCCCGGGACAGGGGGCCTAAACATTCAGTACTTC.

CDR3 sequence: CASSHAPAGTYNSPLHF. The CDR3 DNA is TGTGCCAGCAGCCATGCTCCGGCGGGCACCTATAATTCACCCCTCCACTTT. V gene TRBV3-1 combines with J gene TRBJ1-6; D is ambiguous. This CDR3 has 17 amino acids. V was trimmed by 3 bases and J by 2 bases, leaving 14 bases between them. CDR1 and CDR2 from the germline V gene are LGHDT and YNNKEL (reference sequence). The full variable domain, with the rest looked up from reference TRBV3-1 and TRBJ1-6, is DTAVSQTPKYLVTQMGNDKSIKCEQNLGHDTMYWYKQDSKKFLKIMFSYNNKELIINETVPNRFSPKSPDKAHLNLHINSLELGDSAVYFCASSHAPAGTYNSPLHFGNGTRLTVT.

There are a few counts of this clonotype. The chain joins TRBV5-1 to TRBJ2-5; D uncertain. CDR1 SGHRS and CDR2 YFSETQ come from the germline V gene. The CDR3 is made up of 12 amino acids. V was trimmed by 4 bases and J by 5 bases, leaving 9 bases between them. Here the CDR3 reads CASSSSLETQYF. The CDR3 DNA follows: TGCGCCAGCAGCAGCTCTTTGGAGACCCAGTACTTC.

The chain couples TRBV7-2 to TRBJ2-6; no reliable D call. The CDR3 covers 15 residues. From germline, CDR1 is SGHTA and CDR2 FQGNSA. V was pared by 3 bases and J by 1 base, with 7 bases between. Here the CDR3 DNA reads TGTGCCAGCAGCTTTCCCGGATCTGGGGCCAACGTCCTGACTTTC. This sequence encodes CASSFPGSGANVLTF. Looking up the rest from reference TRBV7-2 and TRBJ2-6 gives the full variable domain: GAGVSQSPSNKVTEKGKDVELRCDPISGHTALYWYRQSLGQGLEFLIYFQGNSAPDKSGLPSDRFSAERTGGSVSTLTIQRTQQEDSAVYLCASSFPGSGANVLTFGAGSRLTVL.

This clonotype occurred a few times. The genes are TRBV4-2 and TRBJ1-2, with 9 bases matching TRBD1. Losses at the gene ends were 1 base for V and 7 bases for J; bases not matched to a gene: 4. The CDR3 spans 14 residues. The germline gives CDR1 LGHNA, CDR2 YNFKEQ. CDR3 sequence: CASSQVSTGGGYTF. In DNA form, the CDR3 reads TGTGCCAGCAGCCAAGTCTCGACAGGGGGTGGCTACACCTTC.

V is TRBV5-1 and J is TRBJ2-5; a possible D gene is TRBD1 (6 bases). The germline V and J ends were trimmed by 1 base and 0 bases, with 7 bases remaining between them. CDR1 and CDR2 (germline): SGHRS, YFSETQ. The CDR3 consists of 14 residues. CDR3 protein: CASSLRDNQETQYF. The CDR3 region has the DNA TGCGCCAGCAGCTTGCGGGACAACCAAGAGACCCAGTACTTC. Using reference TRBV5-1 and TRBJ2-5 for the parts outside the CDR3, the full variable domain is KAGVTQTPRYLIKTRGQQVTLSCSPISGHRSVSWYQQTPGQGLQFLFEYFSETQRNKGNFPGRFSGRQFSNSRSEMNVSTLELGDSALYLCASSLRDNQETQYFGPGTRLLVL.

There are a few counts of this clonotype. This chain joins TRBV10-3 and TRBJ2-7, with D perhaps matching TRBD1 (6 bases). The CDR3 contains 16 residues. Germline CDR1 and CDR2: ENHRY and SYGVKD. V was clipped by 3 bases and J by 5 bases, with 20 bases between them. CDR3: CAISEPTDRVRNEQYF. The DNA for the CDR3 is TGTGCCATCAGTGAACCGACGGACAGAGTACGTAACGAGCAGTACTTC.

This clonotype was seen more than once but under ten times. CDR3 protein: CASSPGPHTNTEAFF. The DNA of the CDR3 is TGTGCCAGCAGCCCTGGCCCCCATACGAACACTGAAGCTTTCTTT. The chain links TRBV28 to TRBJ1-1; D is unresolved. There are 15 residues in the CDR3. V was pared by 6 bases and J by 1 base, with 15 bases between. Germline CDR1 reads MDHEN; CDR2 reads SYDVKM.

The V call is TRBV6-1, the J call TRBJ1-1; D not resolved. Trimming left V 5 bases short and J 10 bases short, with 17 bases between. CDR3 length: 13 residues. CDR1 is MNHNS, CDR2 SASEGT, per germline. Here the CDR3 DNA reads TGTGCCAGCAGTCCCCGACACGGCCTGGGAGCTTTCTTT. It is translated as CASSPRHGLGAFF.

This clonotype was seen repeatedly, ten times or more. This chain links TRBV4-1 with TRBJ2-5; D is ambiguous. V was trimmed by 1 base and J by 4 bases, leaving 13 bases between them. The CDR3 sequence is 15 residues long. The germline V gene encodes CDR1 MGHRA and CDR2 YSYEKL. The CDR3 nucleotides are TGCGCCAGCAGCCAAGTTGGTGCAGGTTTAGAGACCCAGTACTTC. Protein sequence: CASSQVGAGLETQYF.

V is TRBV3-1 and J is TRBJ2-7, with 7 nucleotides matching TRBD2. The germline V gene has CDR1 LGHDT and CDR2 YNNKEL (reference sequence). V lost 4 bases to trimming and J lost 7 bases; unmatched junction nucleotides: 10. The CDR3 runs 14 residues. CDR3 DNA sequence: TGTGCCAGCAGCCGGACTAGGGGAGTTTCGGAGCAGTACTTC. Protein: CASSRTRGVSEQYF.